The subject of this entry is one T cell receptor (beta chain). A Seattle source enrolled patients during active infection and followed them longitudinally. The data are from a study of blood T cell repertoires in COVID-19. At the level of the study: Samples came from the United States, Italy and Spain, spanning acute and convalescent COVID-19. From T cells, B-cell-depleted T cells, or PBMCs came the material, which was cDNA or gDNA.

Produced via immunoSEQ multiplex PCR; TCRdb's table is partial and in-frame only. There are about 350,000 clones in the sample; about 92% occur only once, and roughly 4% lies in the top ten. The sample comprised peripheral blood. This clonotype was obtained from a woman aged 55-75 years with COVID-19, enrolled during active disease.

CDR3 residues: CASSMQRGKTDTQYF. The DNA for the CDR3 is TGTGCCAGCAGCATGCAGCGGGGGAAGACAGATACGCAGTATTTT. The rearrangement uses TRBV7-6 and TRBJ2-3; 8 nucleotides agree with TRBD2. Germline trimming cut 5 bases from V and 3 bases from J; bases unmatched to any gene: 7. Germline CDR1 is SGHVS and CDR2 is FNYEAQ. This CDR3 is built from 15 residues.